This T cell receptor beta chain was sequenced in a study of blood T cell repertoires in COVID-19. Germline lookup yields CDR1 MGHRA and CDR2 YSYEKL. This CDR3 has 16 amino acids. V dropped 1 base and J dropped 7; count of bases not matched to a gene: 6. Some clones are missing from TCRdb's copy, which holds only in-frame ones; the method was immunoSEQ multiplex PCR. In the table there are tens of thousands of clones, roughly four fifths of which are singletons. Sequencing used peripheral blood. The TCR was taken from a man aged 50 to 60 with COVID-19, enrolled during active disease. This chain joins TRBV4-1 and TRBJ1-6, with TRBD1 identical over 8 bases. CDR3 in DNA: TGCGCCAGCAGCCAAGGTAGGACAGGGACAAATTCACCCCTCCACTTT. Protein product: CASSQGRTGTNSPLHF.